This is a list of T cell receptor beta chains from one sample in a study of T-cell memory formation after mild COVID-19. TCRdb called the 5' RACE reads again in MiXCR, with one record for every CDR3 protein. Among 430,000 or so distinct CDR3 sequences listed, around 25% were seen once. Sequencing was done on a sample of PBMCs or a T cell subset sorted from them (not recorded which). The source of these receptors is an adult woman who had mild COVID-19 (a few samples of this study predate the infection). Cell type and time point are not known. Both conserved end residues are part of each CDR3. D genes are given only for firm matches. Only part of the rows carry a size: once, few, many, or a class if the clone is expanded.

v_call: TRBV27
clone_size: .
d_call: TRBD1
j_call: TRBJ2-3
cdr3_nt: TGTGCCAGCAGTTCTCACAACCGGGACAGAAGCACAGATACGCAGTATTTT
cdr3_aa: CASSSHNRDRSTDTQYF

v_call: TRBV30
clone_size: .
d_call: TRBD2
j_call: TRBJ2-3
cdr3_nt: TGTGCCGCGGGGGATTCCCCCATCACAGATACGCAGTATTTT
cdr3_aa: CAAGDSPITDTQYF

v_call: TRBV7-3
clone_size: .
d_call: .
j_call: TRBJ2-1
cdr3_nt: TGTGCCAGCAGCTTAATGGGGGGATTCTCCTACAATGAGCAGTTCTTC
cdr3_aa: CASSLMGGFSYNEQFF

v_call: TRBV9
clone_size: few
d_call: TRBD2
j_call: TRBJ2-1
cdr3_nt: TGTGCCAGCAGCCCGCGGGAGGGCCTAGGCAATGAGCAGTTCTTC
cdr3_aa: CASSPREGLGNEQFF

v_call: TRBV29-1
clone_size: few
d_call: .
j_call: TRBJ2-1
cdr3_nt: TGCAGCGTTACGGGGGTCAATGAGCAGTTCTTC
cdr3_aa: CSVTGVNEQFF

v_call: TRBV12-3/TRBV12-4
clone_size: .
d_call: .
j_call: TRBJ2-3
cdr3_nt: TGTGCCAGCAGTTTCGTCGGCCCTAGCACAGATACGCAGTATTTT
cdr3_aa: CASSFVGPSTDTQYF

v_call: TRBV2
clone_size: few
d_call: .
j_call: TRBJ1-4
cdr3_nt: TGTGCCAGCACTCGGGCAGGGACAACTAATGAAAAACTGTTTTTT
cdr3_aa: CASTRAGTTNEKLFF

v_call: TRBV10-3
clone_size: .
d_call: .
j_call: TRBJ2-7
cdr3_nt: TGTGCCATCAGTGTGGGAGACCACTCCTACGAGCAGTACTTC
cdr3_aa: CAISVGDHSYEQYF

v_call: TRBV2
clone_size: .
d_call: TRBD1
j_call: TRBJ2-7
cdr3_nt: TGTGCCAGCAGTGTCCGGGACAGGGGCTCCTACGAGCAGTACTTC
cdr3_aa: CASSVRDRGSYEQYF

v_call: TRBV4-3
clone_size: .
d_call: TRBD1
j_call: TRBJ2-3
cdr3_nt: TGCGCCAGCAGCCTCGGGCGTCAGGGGGCTCCAGGGGATACGCAGTATTTT
cdr3_aa: CASSLGRQGAPGDTQYF

v_call: TRBV7-3
clone_size: few
d_call: .
j_call: TRBJ2-7
cdr3_nt: TGTGCCAGCAGCTTATGGAGGACAGAGTCCTACGAGCAGTACTTC
cdr3_aa: CASSLWRTESYEQYF

v_call: TRBV18
clone_size: many
d_call: .
j_call: TRBJ2-2
cdr3_nt: TGTGCCAGCTCATTCGCGAACACCGGGGAGCTGTTTTTT
cdr3_aa: CASSFANTGELFF

v_call: TRBV6-5
clone_size: few
d_call: TRBD2
j_call: TRBJ2-5
cdr3_nt: TGTGCCAGCAAGAAAGGGACTAGTCATTCGGAGACCCAGTACTTC
cdr3_aa: CASKKGTSHSETQYF